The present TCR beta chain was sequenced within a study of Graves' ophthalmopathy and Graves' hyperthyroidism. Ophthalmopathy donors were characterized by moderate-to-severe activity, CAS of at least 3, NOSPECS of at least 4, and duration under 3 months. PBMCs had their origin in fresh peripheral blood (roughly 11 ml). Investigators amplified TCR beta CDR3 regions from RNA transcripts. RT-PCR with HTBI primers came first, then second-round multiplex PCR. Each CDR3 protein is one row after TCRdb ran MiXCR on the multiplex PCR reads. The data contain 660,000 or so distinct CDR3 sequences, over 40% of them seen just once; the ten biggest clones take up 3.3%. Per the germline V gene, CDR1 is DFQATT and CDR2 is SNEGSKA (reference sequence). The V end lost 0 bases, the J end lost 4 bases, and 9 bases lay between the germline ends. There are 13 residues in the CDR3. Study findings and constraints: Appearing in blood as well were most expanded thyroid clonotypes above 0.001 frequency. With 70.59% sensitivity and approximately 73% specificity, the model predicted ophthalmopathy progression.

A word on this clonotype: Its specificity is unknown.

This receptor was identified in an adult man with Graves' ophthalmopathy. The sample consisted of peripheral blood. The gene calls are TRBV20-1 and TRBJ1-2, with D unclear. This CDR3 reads CSARDVGLYGYTF. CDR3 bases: TGCAGTGCTAGAGATGTGGGCCTCTATGGCTACACCTTC.